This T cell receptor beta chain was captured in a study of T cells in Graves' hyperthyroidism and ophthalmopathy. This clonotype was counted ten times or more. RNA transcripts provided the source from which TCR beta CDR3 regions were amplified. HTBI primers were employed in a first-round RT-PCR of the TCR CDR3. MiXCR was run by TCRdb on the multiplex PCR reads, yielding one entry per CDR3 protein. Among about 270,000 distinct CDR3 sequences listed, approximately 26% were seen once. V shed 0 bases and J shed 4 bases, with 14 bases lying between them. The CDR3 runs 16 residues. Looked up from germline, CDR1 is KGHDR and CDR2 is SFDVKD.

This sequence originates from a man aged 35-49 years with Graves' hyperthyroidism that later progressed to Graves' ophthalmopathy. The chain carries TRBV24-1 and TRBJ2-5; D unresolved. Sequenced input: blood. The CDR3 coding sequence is TGTGCCACCAGTGATTTGCATGGAAGGGATCGAGAGACCCAGTACTTC. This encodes CATSDLHGRDRETQYF.